This T cell receptor beta chain was profiled in a study of blood T cells in healthy people across ages. Study-level points and caveats: A strong correlation between TCR beta diversity and naive T cell percentage was seen. More naive CD4+ cells and higher diversity marked long-lived donors relative to aged donors.

Each of the donors had roughly 9.3 milliliters of peripheral blood drawn into EDTA-treated Vacutainer tubes. For the second PCR, which ran for 7 to 11 cycles, a sample-barcoded 5' primer and a J-beta primer mix were used. A single record per CDR3 protein comes from TCRdb applying MiXCR to the 5' RACE reads. The data hold about a million distinct CDR3 sequences, with roughly two fifths observed a single time. This clonotype showed up just a few times. Antigen unknown. In germline, CDR1 is DFQATT, CDR2 SNEGSKA (reference sequence). Trimming took 6 bases from V and 4 from J; bases not matched to a gene: 8. The CDR3 loop spans 13 amino acids.

The sequence derives from a man aged 18 to 29 in good health. This chain joins TRBV20-1 and TRBJ1-1, with 7 bases fitting TRBD1. Source material: blood. The CDR3 protein is CSAPGQEGTEAFF. CDR3 nucleotides: TGCAGTGCACCCGGACAGGAGGGCACTGAAGCTTTCTTT.